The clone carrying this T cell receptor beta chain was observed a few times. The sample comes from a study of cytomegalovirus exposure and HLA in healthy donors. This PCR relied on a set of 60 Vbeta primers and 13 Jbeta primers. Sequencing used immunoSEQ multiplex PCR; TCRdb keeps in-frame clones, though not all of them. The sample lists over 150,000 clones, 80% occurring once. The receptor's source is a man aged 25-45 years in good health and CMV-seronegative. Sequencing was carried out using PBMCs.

CDR3 residues: CASTLRGLAGVEQYF. The CDR3 region has the DNA TGCGCCAGCACTCTCCGAGGGCTAGCGGGAGTTGAGCAGTACTTC. The chain combines TRBV10-2 with TRBJ2-7; 10 bases line up with TRBD2. V gave up 7 bases and J gave up 7 bases; unmatched junction bases: 13. CDR1 is WSHSY, CDR2 SAAADI, per germline. The CDR3 contains 15 residues.